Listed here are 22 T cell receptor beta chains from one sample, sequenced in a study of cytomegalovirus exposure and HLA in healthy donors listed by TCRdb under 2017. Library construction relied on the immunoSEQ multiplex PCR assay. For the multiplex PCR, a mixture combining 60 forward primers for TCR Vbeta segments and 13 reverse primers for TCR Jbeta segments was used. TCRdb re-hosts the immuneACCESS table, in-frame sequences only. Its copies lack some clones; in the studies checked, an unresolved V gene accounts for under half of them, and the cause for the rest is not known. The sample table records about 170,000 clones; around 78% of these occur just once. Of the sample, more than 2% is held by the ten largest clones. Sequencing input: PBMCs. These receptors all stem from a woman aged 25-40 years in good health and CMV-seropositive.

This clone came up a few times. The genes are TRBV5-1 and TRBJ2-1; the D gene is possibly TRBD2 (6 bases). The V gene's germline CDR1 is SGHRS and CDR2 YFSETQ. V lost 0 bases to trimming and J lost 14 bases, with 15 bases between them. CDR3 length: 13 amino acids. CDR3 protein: CASSLGTSPNEFF. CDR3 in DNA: TGCGCCAGCAGCTTGGGTACTAGCCCGAACGAGTTCTTC.

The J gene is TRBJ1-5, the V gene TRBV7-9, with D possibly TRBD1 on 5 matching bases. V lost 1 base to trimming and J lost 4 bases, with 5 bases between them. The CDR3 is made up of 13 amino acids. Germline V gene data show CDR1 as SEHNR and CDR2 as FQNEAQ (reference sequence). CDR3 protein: CASSLGTNQPQHF. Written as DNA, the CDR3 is TGTGCCAGCAGCTTAGGGACAAATCAGCCCCAGCATTTT.

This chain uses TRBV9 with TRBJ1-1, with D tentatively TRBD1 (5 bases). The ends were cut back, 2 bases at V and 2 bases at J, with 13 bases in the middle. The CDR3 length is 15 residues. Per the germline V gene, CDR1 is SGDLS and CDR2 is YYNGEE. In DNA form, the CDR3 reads TGTGCCAGCAGCGTCCTGGGGGGGGGAAACACTGAAGCTTTCTTT. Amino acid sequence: CASSVLGGGNTEAFF. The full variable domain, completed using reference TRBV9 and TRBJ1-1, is DSGVTQTPKHLITATGQRVTLRCSPRSGDLSVYWYQQSLDQGLQFLIQYYNGEERAKGNILERFSAQQFPDLHSELNLSSLELGDSALYFCASSVLGGGNTEAFFGQGTRLTVV.

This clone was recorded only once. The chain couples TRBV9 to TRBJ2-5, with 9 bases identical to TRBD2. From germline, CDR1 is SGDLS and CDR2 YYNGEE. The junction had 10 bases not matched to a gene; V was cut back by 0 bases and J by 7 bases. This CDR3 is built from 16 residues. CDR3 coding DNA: TGTGCCAGCAGCGTAGAGGGCGGGAGGGCCTCGGTGACCCAGTACTTC. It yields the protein CASSVEGGRASVTQYF.

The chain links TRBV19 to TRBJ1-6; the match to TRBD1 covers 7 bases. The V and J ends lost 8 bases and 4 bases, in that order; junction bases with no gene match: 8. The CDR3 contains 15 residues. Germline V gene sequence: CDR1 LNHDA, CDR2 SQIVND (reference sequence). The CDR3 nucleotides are TGTGCCAGTTCTTCCGGACAGGTTTATAATTCACCCCTCCACTTT. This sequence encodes CASSSGQVYNSPLHF.

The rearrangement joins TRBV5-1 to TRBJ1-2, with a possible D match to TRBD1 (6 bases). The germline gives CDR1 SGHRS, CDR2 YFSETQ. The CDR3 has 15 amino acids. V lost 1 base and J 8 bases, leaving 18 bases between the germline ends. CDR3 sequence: CASSLREQGFEGYTF. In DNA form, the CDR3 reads TGCGCCAGCAGCTTGAGGGAGCAGGGGTTTGAGGGCTACACCTTC.

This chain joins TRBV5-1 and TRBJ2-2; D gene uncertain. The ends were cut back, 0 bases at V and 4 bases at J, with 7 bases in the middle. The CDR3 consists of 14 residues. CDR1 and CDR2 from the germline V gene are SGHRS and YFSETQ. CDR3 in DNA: TGCGCCAGCAGCTTGGGAGGCTCCACCGGGGAGCTGTTTTTT. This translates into CASSLGGSTGELFF. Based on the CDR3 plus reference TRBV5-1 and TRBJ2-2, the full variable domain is KAGVTQTPRYLIKTRGQQVTLSCSPISGHRSVSWYQQTPGQGLQFLFEYFSETQRNKGNFPGRFSGRQFSNSRSEMNVSTLELGDSALYLCASSLGGSTGELFFGEGSRLTVL.

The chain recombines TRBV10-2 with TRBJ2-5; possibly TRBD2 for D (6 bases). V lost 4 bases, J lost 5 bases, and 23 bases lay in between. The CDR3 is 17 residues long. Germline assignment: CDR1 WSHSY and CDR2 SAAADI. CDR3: CASSGARGMKGWETQYF. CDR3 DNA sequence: TGCGCCAGCAGTGGGGCTCGCGGGATGAAGGGATGGGAGACCCAGTACTTC.

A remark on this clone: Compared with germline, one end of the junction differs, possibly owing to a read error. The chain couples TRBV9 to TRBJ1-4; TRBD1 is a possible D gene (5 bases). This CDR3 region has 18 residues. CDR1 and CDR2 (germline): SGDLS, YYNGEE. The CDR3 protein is CASGVGRGNSATNEKLFF. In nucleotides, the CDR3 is TGTGCCAGCGGCGTAGGGAGGGGCAACTCTGCAACTAATGAAAAACTGTTTTTT. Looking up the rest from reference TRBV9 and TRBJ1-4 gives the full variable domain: DSGVTQTPKHLITATGQRVTLRCSPRSGDLSVYWYQQSLDQGLQFLIQYYNGEERAKGNILERFSAQQFPDLHSELNLSSLELGDSALYFCASGVGRGNSATNEKLFFGSGTQLSVL.

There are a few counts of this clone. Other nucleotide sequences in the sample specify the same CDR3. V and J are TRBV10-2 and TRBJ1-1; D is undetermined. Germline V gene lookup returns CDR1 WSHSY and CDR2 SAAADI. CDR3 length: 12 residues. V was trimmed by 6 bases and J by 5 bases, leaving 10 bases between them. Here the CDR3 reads CASREGSTEAFF. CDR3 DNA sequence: TGCGCCAGCAGAGAAGGGAGTACTGAAGCTTTCTTT.

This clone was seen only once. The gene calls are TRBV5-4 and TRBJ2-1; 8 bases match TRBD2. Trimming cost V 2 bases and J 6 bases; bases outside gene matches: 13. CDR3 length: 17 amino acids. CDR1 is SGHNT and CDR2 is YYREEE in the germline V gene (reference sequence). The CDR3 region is CASSFLKTGGPGNEQFF. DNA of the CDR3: TGTGCCAGCAGCTTCCTCAAAACGGGGGGGCCCGGCAATGAGCAGTTCTTC.

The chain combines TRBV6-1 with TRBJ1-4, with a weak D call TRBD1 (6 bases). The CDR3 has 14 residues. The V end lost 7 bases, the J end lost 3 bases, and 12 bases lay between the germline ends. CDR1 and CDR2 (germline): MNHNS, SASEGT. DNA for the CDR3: TGTGCCAGCACCCTAGGGGGTCCTAATGAAAAACTGTTTTTT. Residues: CASTLGGPNEKLFF.

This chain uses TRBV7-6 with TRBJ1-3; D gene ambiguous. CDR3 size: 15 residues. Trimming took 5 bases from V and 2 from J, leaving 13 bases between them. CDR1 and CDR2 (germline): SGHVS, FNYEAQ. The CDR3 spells CASSRSAGAGNTIYF. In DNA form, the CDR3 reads TGTGCCAGCAGCCGCAGCGCGGGAGCTGGAAACACCATATATTTT.

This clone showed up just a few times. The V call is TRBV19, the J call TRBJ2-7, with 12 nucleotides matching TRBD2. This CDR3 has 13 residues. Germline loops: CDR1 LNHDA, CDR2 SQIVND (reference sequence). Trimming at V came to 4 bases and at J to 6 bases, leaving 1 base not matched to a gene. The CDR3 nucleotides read TGTGCCAGTAGTACTAGCGGGGGGGCCGAGCAGTACTTC. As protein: CASSTSGGAEQYF.

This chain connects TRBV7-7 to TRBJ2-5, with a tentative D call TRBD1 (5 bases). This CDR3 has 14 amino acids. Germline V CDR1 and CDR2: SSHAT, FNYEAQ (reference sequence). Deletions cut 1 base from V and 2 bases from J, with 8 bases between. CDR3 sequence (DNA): TGTGCCAGCAGCTTAGTACAGGAACAAGAGACCCAGTACTTC. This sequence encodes CASSLVQEQETQYF.

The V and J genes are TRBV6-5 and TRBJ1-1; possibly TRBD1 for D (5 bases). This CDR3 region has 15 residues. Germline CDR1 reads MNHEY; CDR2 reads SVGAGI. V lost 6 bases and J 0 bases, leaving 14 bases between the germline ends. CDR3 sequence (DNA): TGTGCCAGCAGAGCGGGGCGTTTAATGAACACTGAAGCTTTCTTT. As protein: CASRAGRLMNTEAFF.

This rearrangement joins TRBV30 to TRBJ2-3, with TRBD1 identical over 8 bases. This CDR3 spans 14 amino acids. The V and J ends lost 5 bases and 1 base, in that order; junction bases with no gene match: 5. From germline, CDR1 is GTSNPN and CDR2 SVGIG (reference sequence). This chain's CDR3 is CAWAMTGGTDTQYF. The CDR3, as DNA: TGTGCCTGGGCCATGACAGGGGGCACAGATACGCAGTATTTT.

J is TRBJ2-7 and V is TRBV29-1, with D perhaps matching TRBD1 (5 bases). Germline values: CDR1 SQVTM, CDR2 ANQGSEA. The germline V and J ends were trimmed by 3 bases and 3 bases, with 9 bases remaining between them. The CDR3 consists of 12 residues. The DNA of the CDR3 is TGCAGCGTTGATTCAGACAGCTACGAGCAGTACTTC. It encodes CSVDSDSYEQYF.

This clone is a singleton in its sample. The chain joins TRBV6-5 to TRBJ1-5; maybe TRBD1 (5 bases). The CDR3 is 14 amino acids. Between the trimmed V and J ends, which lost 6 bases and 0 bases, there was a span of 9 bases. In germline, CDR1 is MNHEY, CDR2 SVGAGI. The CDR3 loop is CASRSGISNQPQHF. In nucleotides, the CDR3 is TGTGCCAGCAGATCAGGGATTAGCAATCAGCCCCAGCATTTT.

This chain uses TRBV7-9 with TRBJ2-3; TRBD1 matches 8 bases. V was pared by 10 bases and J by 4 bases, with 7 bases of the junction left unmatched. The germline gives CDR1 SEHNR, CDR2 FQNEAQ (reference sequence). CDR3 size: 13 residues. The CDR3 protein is CATQGASPDTQYF. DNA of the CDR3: TGTGCCACGCAGGGGGCGTCCCCAGATACGCAGTATTTT.

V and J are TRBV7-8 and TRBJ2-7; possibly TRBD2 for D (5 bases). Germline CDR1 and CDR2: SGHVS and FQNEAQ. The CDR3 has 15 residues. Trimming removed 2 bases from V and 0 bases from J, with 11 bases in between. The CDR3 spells CASSLNGLSSYEQYF. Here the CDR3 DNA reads TGTGCCAGCAGCTTAAACGGACTCAGCTCCTACGAGCAGTACTTC.

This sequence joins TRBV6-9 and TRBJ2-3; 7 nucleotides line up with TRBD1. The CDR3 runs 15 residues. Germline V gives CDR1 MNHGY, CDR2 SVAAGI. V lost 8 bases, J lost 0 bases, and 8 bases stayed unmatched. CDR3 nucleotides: TGTGCCAGCGCCAAGGGACAGCCTAGCACAGATACGCAGTATTTT. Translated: CASAKGQPSTDTQYF.